This T cell receptor beta chain was sequenced in a study of beta chain features in type 1 diabetes. Study-wide context: In age, gender and cell yields, patients were similar to healthy donors.

The V gene lost 6 bases and the J gene lost 1 base, with 9 bases spanning the gap. Per the germline V gene, CDR1 is MNHEY and CDR2 is SVGAGI. This CDR3 is 13 amino acids long. This clone was seen more than once but under ten times. Its antigen is undetermined. The same CDR3 also results from other DNA sequences found in this sample. TCRB transcripts that were expressed got sequenced, as all of the isolated RNA had been reverse transcribed. The data were produced by immunoSEQ multiplex PCR, yet TCRdb's version contains in-frame clones alone and is incomplete. The repertoire consists of about 740,000 clones, with roughly 13% occurring once and the leading ten covering about 0.02%. Points from the study as a whole: TCRB CDR3 length was moderately but significantly reduced in all four CD4+ subsets of Type 1 diabetes patients.

The material sequenced was naive CD4+ T cells from blood. This receptor was identified in a man between 18 and 35 years old with type 1 diabetes. V is TRBV6-5 and J is TRBJ1-1, with D tentatively TRBD1 (6 bases). The CDR3 loop is CASSPRGNTEAFF. The CDR3 DNA reads TGTGCCAGCAGCCCCAGGGGGAACACTGAAGCTTTCTTT.